Described below is a single TCR beta chain sequence and its context. This record comes from a study of blood T cell repertoires in COVID-19. V gave up 5 bases and J gave up 0 bases, with 15 bases separating them. Germline V gene data show CDR1 as SEHNR and CDR2 as FQNEAQ (reference sequence). This CDR3 region has 16 residues. Using immunoSEQ multiplex PCR, the repertoire was profiled, and TCRdb retains in-frame clones only, with some absent. The table shows some 250,000 clones, with 70% to 85% occurring only once. This chain uses TRBV7-9 with TRBJ2-3; D possibly corresponds to TRBD1 (6 bases). This sequence was found in a woman aged 80 or over with acute or convalescent COVID-19. The sequenced sample was peripheral blood. CDR3 amino acids: CASSPPGTRSTDTQYF. The CDR3 nucleotides are TGTGCCAGCAGCCCCCCCGGGACACGTAGCACAGATACGCAGTATTTT.